Listed below are T cell receptor beta chains from one sample, sequenced in a study of shared clonotypes between healthy human individuals. Libraries were prepared by immunoSEQ multiplex PCR; TCRdb keeps only in-frame clonotypes and omits some of them. The repertoire consists of about 800,000 clones, with approximately 97% occurring once and the leading ten covering less than 0.25%. The sample taken for sequencing was naive CD8+ T cells sorted from blood. These TCRs come from a man aged 25-45 years in good health. Each CDR3 is given with its conserved first and last residue. The D gene is left open where the match is weak. Expanded clones get a size class; other rows say once, few or many, or leave the size out.

v_call: TRBV11-2; clone_size: .; j_call: TRBJ2-5; d_call: TRBD1; cdr3_nt: TGTGCCAGCAGTCCTGCCGGACAGGGTGGTAAGACCCAGTACTTC; cdr3_aa: CASSPAGQGGKTQYF
v_call: TRBV7-6; clone_size: .; j_call: TRBJ2-7; d_call: .; cdr3_nt: TGTGCCAGCAGCTCGGATCTAAACGAGCAGTACTTC; cdr3_aa: CASSSDLNEQYF
v_call: TRBV10-2; clone_size: .; j_call: TRBJ2-7; d_call: TRBD1; cdr3_nt: TGCGCCAGCAGTGAGAGGCAGGGGGCAATCGACGAGCAGTACTTC; cdr3_aa: CASSERQGAIDEQYF
v_call: TRBV14; clone_size: .; j_call: TRBJ2-7; d_call: TRBD1; cdr3_nt: TGTGCCAGCACCCCCGGGACAGGGGATGGCGAGCAGTACTTC; cdr3_aa: CASTPGTGDGEQYF
v_call: TRBV25-1; clone_size: .; j_call: TRBJ2-5; d_call: TRBD1; cdr3_nt: TGTGCCAGCAGTGACCCGGGACAGGAACAAGAGACCCAGTACTTC; cdr3_aa: CASSDPGQEQETQYF
v_call: TRBV13; clone_size: once; j_call: TRBJ1-4; d_call: .; cdr3_nt: TGTGCCAGCAGCTTCCTAGGGGAAAAACTGTTTTTT; cdr3_aa: CASSFLGEKLFF
v_call: TRBV15; clone_size: .; j_call: TRBJ2-2; d_call: .; cdr3_nt: TGTGCCACCAGCAGCCCACTAACTAACACCGGGGAGCTGTTTTTT; cdr3_aa: CATSSPLTNTGELFF
v_call: TRBV19; clone_size: .; j_call: TRBJ1-1; d_call: .; cdr3_nt: TGTGCCAGTAGGACGACACTCATGAACACTGAAGCTTTCTTT; cdr3_aa: CASRTTLMNTEAFF
v_call: TRBV13; clone_size: .; j_call: TRBJ2-7; d_call: .; cdr3_nt: TGTGCCAGCAGCTTAGAAGGGGAAGGCGAGCAGTACTTC; cdr3_aa: CASSLEGEGEQYF
v_call: TRBV29-1; clone_size: .; j_call: TRBJ2-1; d_call: .; cdr3_nt: TGCAGCGTCAACCTAGGGGGGGGAGAGTTCTTC; cdr3_aa: CSVNLGGGEFF
v_call: TRBV7-9; clone_size: .; j_call: TRBJ2-7; d_call: .; cdr3_nt: TGTGCCAGCAGCTCCGGCTGGGGCGAGCAGTACTTC; cdr3_aa: CASSSGWGEQYF
v_call: TRBV27; clone_size: .; j_call: TRBJ2-3; d_call: .; cdr3_nt: TGTGCCAGCAGACATACCCAGGACGGGCCTCTTAGCACAGATACGCAGTATTTT; cdr3_aa: CASRHTQDGPLSTDTQYF
v_call: TRBV7-8; clone_size: .; j_call: TRBJ2-2; d_call: TRBD2; cdr3_nt: TGTGCCAGCAGCTTACTAGCGGGAGCTCTCGGGGAGCTGTTTTTT; cdr3_aa: CASSLLAGALGELFF
v_call: TRBV5-4; clone_size: .; j_call: TRBJ2-1; d_call: .; cdr3_nt: TGTGCCAGCAGTTTATGGGGAGCTTCTGAGCAGTTCTTC; cdr3_aa: CASSLWGASEQFF
v_call: TRBV5-1; clone_size: .; j_call: TRBJ2-2; d_call: .; cdr3_nt: TGCGCCAGCAGCCCGCCCACCACCGGGGAGCTGTTTTTT; cdr3_aa: CASSPPTTGELFF
v_call: TRBV11-2; clone_size: .; j_call: TRBJ2-1; d_call: .; cdr3_nt: TGTGCCAGCAGCTTAGAGGCAGGACTGACTGAGCAGTTCTTC; cdr3_aa: CASSLEAGLTEQFF
v_call: TRBV25-1; clone_size: .; j_call: TRBJ2-3; d_call: .; cdr3_nt: TGTGCCAGCAGTGATTGGGGGGTTCGGACAGATACGCAGTATTTT; cdr3_aa: CASSDWGVRTDTQYF
v_call: TRBV9; clone_size: .; j_call: TRBJ2-3; d_call: TRBD2; cdr3_nt: TGTGCCAGCAGCGACGGTACTAGCGGGAGTTTGGCAGATACGCAGTATTTT; cdr3_aa: CASSDGTSGSLADTQYF
v_call: TRBV19; clone_size: .; j_call: TRBJ2-7; d_call: .; cdr3_nt: TGTGCCAGTAAATTCACGGAAAGCTCCTACGAGCAGTACTTC; cdr3_aa: CASKFTESSYEQYF
v_call: TRBV7-9; clone_size: .; j_call: TRBJ2-1; d_call: TRBD1; cdr3_nt: TGTGCCAGCAGCTTAGGTTTAGGGCAGGGGGCCTACAATGAGCAGTTCTTC; cdr3_aa: CASSLGLGQGAYNEQFF
v_call: TRBV28; clone_size: once; j_call: TRBJ2-1; d_call: TRBD1; cdr3_nt: TGTGCCAGCAGACGACTCAACAGGGGGCAGTCCTACAATGAGCAGTTCTTC; cdr3_aa: CASRRLNRGQSYNEQFF
v_call: TRBV5-1; clone_size: .; j_call: TRBJ2-1; d_call: TRBD2; cdr3_nt: TGCGCCAGCAGCTGGCCTCGACTAGCGGGAGCCTCAGGCTCCTACAATGAGCAGTTCTTC; cdr3_aa: CASSWPRLAGASGSYNEQFF
v_call: TRBV27; clone_size: .; j_call: TRBJ2-1; d_call: TRBD2; cdr3_nt: TGTGCCAGCAGTTCACAAGCCATAAGGACTAGCGGCTCCTACAATGAGCAGTTCTTC; cdr3_aa: CASSSQAIRTSGSYNEQFF
v_call: TRBV4-2; clone_size: .; j_call: TRBJ2-3; d_call: TRBD2; cdr3_nt: TGTGCCAACAGCCAAACGGCGGGAGGCGGCACAGATACGCAGTATTTT; cdr3_aa: CANSQTAGGGTDTQYF
v_call: TRBV29-1; clone_size: .; j_call: TRBJ2-7; d_call: TRBD1; cdr3_nt: TGCAGCGTTGAAAGGTATAGGACAGGGGACTCCTACGAGCAGTACTTC; cdr3_aa: CSVERYRTGDSYEQYF
v_call: TRBV6-5; clone_size: .; j_call: TRBJ1-1; d_call: .; cdr3_nt: TGTGCCAGCAGTTACTCGAGTGGGGCGCGCACTGAAGCTTTCTTT; cdr3_aa: CASSYSSGARTEAFF
v_call: TRBV28; clone_size: .; j_call: TRBJ1-5; d_call: .; cdr3_nt: TGTGCCAGCGATCCGTTTTTGGGGAATAACAATCAGCCCCAGCATTTT; cdr3_aa: CASDPFLGNNNQPQHF
v_call: TRBV14; clone_size: .; j_call: TRBJ2-5; d_call: .; cdr3_nt: TGTGCCAGCAGCCTTAAAGGACGAGGGGAGACCCAGTACTTC; cdr3_aa: CASSLKGRGETQYF
v_call: TRBV10-1; clone_size: once; j_call: TRBJ2-7; d_call: .; cdr3_nt: TGCGCCAGCAGTGATAAGGCCATACCTTACGAGCAGTACTTC; cdr3_aa: CASSDKAIPYEQYF
v_call: TRBV7-7; clone_size: .; j_call: TRBJ2-5; d_call: .; cdr3_nt: TGTGCTAGCAGCTTTTCCGGGGAGGAGGAGACCCAGTACTTC; cdr3_aa: CASSFSGEEETQYF
v_call: TRBV27; clone_size: .; j_call: TRBJ2-2; d_call: TRBD1; cdr3_nt: TGTGCCAGCAGCTTATGGACAGGGGGCATCGGGGAGCTGTTTTTT; cdr3_aa: CASSLWTGGIGELFF
v_call: TRBV28; clone_size: .; j_call: TRBJ2-7; d_call: .; cdr3_nt: TGTGCCAGCAGTTTGGAGACGGGGACCCTCTCCTACGAGCAGTACTTC; cdr3_aa: CASSLETGTLSYEQYF
v_call: TRBV10-3; clone_size: .; j_call: TRBJ2-1; d_call: .; cdr3_nt: TGTAGTAGCGGAAAAGACAATGAGCAGTTCTTC; cdr3_aa: CSSGKDNEQFF
v_call: TRBV19; clone_size: .; j_call: TRBJ2-3; d_call: TRBD1; cdr3_nt: TGTGCCAGTAGTCGTGGGACAGGGGACTCAAGGGGTTATACGCAGTATTTT; cdr3_aa: CASSRGTGDSRGYTQYF
v_call: TRBV27; clone_size: .; j_call: TRBJ2-7; d_call: .; cdr3_nt: TGTGCCAGCAGTTATAAAAAACTTTACGAGCAGTACTTC; cdr3_aa: CASSYKKLYEQYF
v_call: TRBV5-1; clone_size: .; j_call: TRBJ2-1; d_call: TRBD2; cdr3_nt: TGCGCCAGCAGCTTATGGACTAGCGGGGATACCGAAAATGAGCAGTTCTTC; cdr3_aa: CASSLWTSGDTENEQFF
v_call: TRBV7-9; clone_size: .; j_call: TRBJ2-5; d_call: .; cdr3_nt: TGTGCCAGCAGCTTAGTTACGTTGGAGGAGACCCAGTACTTC; cdr3_aa: CASSLVTLEETQYF
v_call: TRBV2; clone_size: .; j_call: TRBJ1-5; d_call: .; cdr3_nt: TGTGCCAGCAGGTCGGAAGTAGGCAGGAGCAATCAGCCCCAGCATTTT; cdr3_aa: CASRSEVGRSNQPQHF
v_call: TRBV11-2; clone_size: .; j_call: TRBJ2-7; d_call: TRBD2; cdr3_nt: TGTGCCAGCAGCCCCCGGACTAGCGGGATTGGGGAGCAGTACTTC; cdr3_aa: CASSPRTSGIGEQYF
v_call: TRBV7-9; clone_size: once; j_call: TRBJ2-7; d_call: TRBD2; cdr3_nt: TGTGCCAGCAGCTCCGGGCTAGCGGACCGTACCTACGAGCAGTACTTC; cdr3_aa: CASSSGLADRTYEQYF
v_call: TRBV11-2; clone_size: once; j_call: TRBJ2-1; d_call: TRBD2; cdr3_nt: TGTGCCAGCAGCTTAGCCCCTCCAGGACTAGACTACAATGAGCAGTTCTTC; cdr3_aa: CASSLAPPGLDYNEQFF
v_call: TRBV28; clone_size: .; j_call: TRBJ2-1; d_call: .; cdr3_nt: TGTGCCAGCAGCCCGATTCGGAGGATCGATGAGCAGTTCTTC; cdr3_aa: CASSPIRRIDEQFF
v_call: TRBV7-8; clone_size: .; j_call: TRBJ2-1; d_call: TRBD2; cdr3_nt: TGTGCCAGCAGCTTAGCGGTGGCGGGAGGGGGTTTCGATGAGCAGTTCTTC; cdr3_aa: CASSLAVAGGGFDEQFF
v_call: TRBV11-2; clone_size: once; j_call: TRBJ2-2; d_call: .; cdr3_nt: TGTGCCAGCAGCTTAGTTCAGCTCGCCGGGGAGCTGTTTTTT; cdr3_aa: CASSLVQLAGELFF
v_call: TRBV14; clone_size: .; j_call: TRBJ1-2; d_call: .; cdr3_nt: TGTGCCAGCAGCCAAGGCAGGGGCTATGGCTACACCTTC; cdr3_aa: CASSQGRGYGYTF
v_call: TRBV7-9; clone_size: .; j_call: TRBJ2-5; d_call: .; cdr3_nt: TGTGCCAGCAGCAGGAGCGTTCCACTGGAGACCCAGTACTTC; cdr3_aa: CASSRSVPLETQYF
v_call: TRBV6-6; clone_size: .; j_call: TRBJ2-1; d_call: .; cdr3_nt: TGTGCCAGCAGTTACTCGGCAGGACGAAACGCCTCTGAGCAGTTCTTC; cdr3_aa: CASSYSAGRNASEQFF
v_call: TRBV7-9; clone_size: once; j_call: TRBJ2-1; d_call: TRBD2; cdr3_nt: TGTGCCAGCAGCTTAGCGGTTAGCGGGCGGGACGATGAGCAGTTCTTC; cdr3_aa: CASSLAVSGRDDEQFF
v_call: TRBV18; clone_size: .; j_call: TRBJ1-1; d_call: .; cdr3_nt: TGTGCCAGCTCACATCCGGAGGCGATGAACACTGAAGCTTTCTTT; cdr3_aa: CASSHPEAMNTEAFF
v_call: TRBV6-5; clone_size: once; j_call: TRBJ2-2; d_call: .; cdr3_nt: TGTGCCAGCAGTTACATAACAGAACGGGCCGGGGAGCTGTTTTTT; cdr3_aa: CASSYITERAGELFF
v_call: TRBV7-6; clone_size: .; j_call: TRBJ2-2; d_call: TRBD1; cdr3_nt: TGTGCCAGCAGCCCCAGGGACAGGGGGCTCGCCGGGGAGCTGTTTTTT; cdr3_aa: CASSPRDRGLAGELFF
v_call: TRBV29-1; clone_size: .; j_call: TRBJ1-2; d_call: TRBD1; cdr3_nt: TGCAGCGTTCTTACCGGGACAGCTACTTACTATGGCTACACCTTC; cdr3_aa: CSVLTGTATYYGYTF
v_call: TRBV7-9; clone_size: .; j_call: TRBJ2-7; d_call: .; cdr3_nt: TGTGCCAGCACCCTTAGTGGCCCCTACGAGCAGTACTTC; cdr3_aa: CASTLSGPYEQYF
v_call: TRBV5-6; clone_size: .; j_call: TRBJ1-2; d_call: TRBD1; cdr3_nt: TGTGCCAGCAGGATAGACAGGGTAAATGGCTACACCTTC; cdr3_aa: CASRIDRVNGYTF
v_call: TRBV4-1; clone_size: .; j_call: TRBJ2-1; d_call: .; cdr3_nt: TGCGCCAGCAGCCAAGCCGACTACCCAACCAATGAGCAGTTCTTC; cdr3_aa: CASSQADYPTNEQFF
v_call: TRBV7-9; clone_size: .; j_call: TRBJ2-2; d_call: .; cdr3_nt: TGTGCCAGCAGCTCCCCCCAGACGCCCCCCGACGGGGAGCTGTTTTTT; cdr3_aa: CASSSPQTPPDGELFF